This entry lists 22 T cell receptor beta chains sequenced from one sample in a study of blood T cells in healthy people across ages. Sample-barcoded 5' priming and a J-beta primer mix drove a second PCR of 7 to 11 cycles. TCRdb reanalysed the 5' RACE reads using MiXCR and keeps one entry per CDR3 protein. In the table there are about 1.6 million distinct CDR3 sequences, roughly a third of which are singletons. The sequenced sample consisted of blood. The receptors derive from a woman in her thirties in good health.

To note about this clonotype: One end of the junction varies from germline; a read error may be responsible. In DNA form, the CDR3 reads TGCGCCAGCAGTGAAGACCTGGGGCGAAAGGATCAGCCCCAGCATTTT. Protein product: CASSEDLGRKDQPQHF. The chain recombines TRBV6-1 with TRBJ1-5, with D tentatively TRBD1 (5 bases). The germline V gene has CDR1 MNHNS and CDR2 SASEGT. The CDR3 contains 16 residues.

The J gene is TRBJ1-1, the V gene TRBV5-1; TRBD1 agrees at 7 bases. CDR1 is SGHRS and CDR2 is YFSETQ in the germline V gene. This CDR3 comprises 15 residues. V trimming: 3 bases; J trimming: 5 bases; junction bases outside the gene matches: 10. The CDR3 region has the DNA TGCGCCAGCAGCTCGAGAGACAGGGAGCGTACTGAAGCTTTCTTT. Its translation: CASSSRDRERTEAFF.

CDR3 coding DNA: TGTGCCAGCAGTTACCCCGAGCTAGCGGGGTTCAATGAGCAGTTCTTC. Amino acid sequence: CASSYPELAGFNEQFF. J is TRBJ2-1 and V is TRBV6-2 or TRBV6-3, with 9 nucleotides matching TRBD2. The CDR3 is 16 amino acids. Germline CDR1 reads MNHEY; CDR2 reads SVGEGT. J gave up 6 bases and V 2 bases, and 8 bases lay outside the gene matches.

This clonotype was detected ten times or more. The chain has TRBV29-1 and TRBJ2-7; TRBD2 is a possible D gene (5 bases). CDR1 is SQVTM, CDR2 ANQGSEA, per germline. CDR3 size: 11 residues. In DNA, the CDR3 is TGCAAAAAGGAGGATAACTACGAGCAGTACTTC. This encodes CKKEDNYEQYF.

This rearrangement joins TRBV11-2 to TRBJ1-2, with D maybe TRBD1 (6 bases). V was cut by 7 bases and J by 4 bases, with 19 bases left in between. The CDR3 loop spans 15 amino acids. Germline CDR1 reads SGHAT; CDR2 reads FQNNGV. The CDR3 spells CASTQSEGVLYGYTF. The CDR3 nucleotides read TGTGCCAGCACGCAATCTGAGGGGGTCCTCTATGGCTACACCTTC.

This sequence joins TRBV20-1 and TRBJ1-1; the D gene is possibly TRBD1 (5 bases). V lost 5 bases, J lost 6 bases, and 13 bases lay in between. This CDR3 is 12 amino acids long. Germline CDR1 and CDR2: DFQATT and SNEGSKA (reference sequence). CDR3 residues: CSALEPGAEAFF. As DNA, the CDR3 is TGCAGTGCTCTGGAGCCGGGGGCTGAAGCTTTCTTT.

This clonotype has at least ten counts. V usage is TRBV25-1 and J usage is TRBJ2-5, with 10 bases that match TRBD1. V lost 3 bases, J lost 5 bases, and 9 bases stayed unmatched. There are 16 residues in the CDR3. CDR1 is MGHDK, CDR2 SYGVNS, per germline. CDR3 DNA: TGTGCCAGCAGTGAGGGGGACAGGGGATATCAGGAGACCCAGTACTTC. Translation gives CASSEGDRGYQETQYF. Combining the CDR3 with reference TRBV25-1 and TRBJ2-5 gives the whole variable domain EADIYQTPRYLVIGTGKKITLECSQTMGHDKMYWYQQDPGMELHLIHYSYGVNSTEKGDLSSESTVSRIRTEHFPLTLESARPSHTSQYLCASSEGDRGYQETQYFGPGTRLLVL.

The chain recombines TRBV7-9 with TRBJ2-3; a weak D match, TRBD2 (5 bases). The germline CDR1 and CDR2 sequences are SEHNR and FQNEAQ (reference sequence). V dropped 5 bases and J dropped 0 bases, with 15 bases sitting between them. The CDR3 has 16 residues. In nucleotides, the CDR3 is TGTGCCAGCAGCCCCACGGGGTGGGCTAGCACAGATACGCAGTATTTT. Translating it yields CASSPTGWASTDTQYF.

This clonotype was found a few times. V and J are TRBV28 and TRBJ2-5; 8 bases agree with TRBD1. The assigned J gene may be wrong: the sequence end matches TRBJ2-7 better. This CDR3 comprises 13 residues. Germline CDR1 and CDR2: MDHEN and SYDVKM. The CDR3 nucleotides are TGTGCCAGCAGATCCGGGACAGGCGGCGAGCAGTACTTC. This sequence encodes CASRSGTGGEQYF.

Points on this clonotype: Sequence at one end of the junction differs from germline and may be a read error. V is TRBV12-3 or TRBV12-4 and J is TRBJ2-4; D is unclear. This CDR3 comprises 15 residues. The CDR3 protein is CACSKQELAKNIQYF. The DNA for the CDR3 is TGTGCCTGCAGTAAACAAGAATTAGCCAAAAACATTCAGTACTTC.

This chain uses TRBV6-1 with TRBJ2-7; TRBD2 agrees at 9 bases. Germline V gene sequence: CDR1 MNHNS, CDR2 SASEGT. The V segment lost 7 bases and the J segment 5 bases; nucleotides outside the gene matches: 6. The CDR3 contains 13 residues. DNA for the CDR3: TGTGCCAGCAAGGAGCGGGAGGTTGACGAGCAGTACTTC. Its translation is CASKEREVDEQYF.

This clonotype was counted only a few times. This chain uses TRBV20-1 with TRBJ2-5; D remains unclear. Germline V CDR1 and CDR2: DFQATT, SNEGSKA (reference sequence). There are 15 residues in the CDR3. The V and J ends lost 4 bases and 5 bases respectively, with 20 bases between them. The CDR3 nucleotides read TGCAGTGCTAAGTCACATAGCCCTGATTCCGAGACCCAGTACTTC. This sequence encodes CSAKSHSPDSETQYF.

The rearrangement joins TRBV3-1 to TRBJ1-2; 8 nucleotides align to TRBD1. This CDR3 region has 17 residues. CDR1 is LGHDT and CDR2 is YNNKEL in the germline V gene (reference sequence). The V and J ends lost 1 base and 4 bases, in that order; junction bases with no gene match: 11. The CDR3: CASSQGTTGGAGYGYTF. The CDR3 DNA reads TGTGCCAGCAGCCAAGGTACCACAGGGGGAGCGGGCTATGGCTACACCTTC.

The table lists this clonotype with a few counts. The chain has TRBV12-3 or TRBV12-4 and TRBJ1-5; D unresolved. Trimming cost V 3 bases and J 3 bases, with 6 bases left between them. The CDR3 is 13 amino acids. CDR3 nucleotides: TGTGCCAGCAGTTTCTTAATCAATCAGCCCCAGCATTTT. Translation gives CASSFLINQPQHF.

This clonotype has a count of ten or more. The V call is TRBV29-1, the J call TRBJ2-7; D is tentatively TRBD1 or TRBD2 (5 bases each). In germline, CDR1 is SQVTM, CDR2 ANQGSEA. Trimming shortened V by 7 bases and J by 2 bases, and 21 bases separated the two germline ends. The CDR3 covers 15 residues. CDR3 amino acids: CSAQAFGTATYEQYF. CDR3 DNA: TGCAGCGCCCAGGCCTTCGGGACGGCTACCTACGAGCAGTACTTC.

This clonotype has a handful of counts. The J gene is TRBJ2-7, the V gene TRBV28; D may correspond to TRBD1 or TRBD2 (5 bases each). V lost 5 bases and J 0 bases, leaving 14 bases between the germline ends. The CDR3 is 15 residues long. CDR1 is MDHEN and CDR2 is SYDVKM in the germline V gene. For the CDR3, the DNA is TGTGCCAGCAGTCCGGGGCCAGGGACCTCCTACGAGCAGTACTTC. Its protein product is CASSPGPGTSYEQYF.

This chain joins TRBV18 and TRBJ2-4; no reliable D call. In germline, CDR1 is KGHSH, CDR2 LQKENI. The germline V and J ends were trimmed by 3 bases and 0 bases, with 9 bases remaining between them. The CDR3 has 15 residues. The CDR3 is CASSPGVGAKNIQYF. The DNA of the CDR3 is TGTGCCAGCTCACCCGGCGTAGGAGCCAAAAACATTCAGTACTTC.

As for this clonotype: A much larger clone lies one base from this, so it may be a read error. The rearrangement joins TRBV7-9 to TRBJ2-3; the D is unclear. This CDR3 has 12 residues. In germline, CDR1 is SEHNR, CDR2 FQNEAQ (reference sequence). The V gene lost 7 bases and the J gene lost 1 base, with 6 bases spanning the gap. CDR3 amino acids: CASNWGTDTQYF. As DNA, the CDR3 is TGTGCCAGCAACTGGGGCACAGATACGCAGTATTTT.

This clonotype has just a few counts. This chain uses TRBV5-1 with TRBJ1-2; the D is unclear. The CDR3 runs 15 residues. Germline CDR1 reads SGHRS; CDR2 reads YFSETQ. V lost 0 bases and J lost 4, with 13 bases in between. CDR3 sequence: CASSLEATTPYGYTF. In nucleotides, the CDR3 is TGCGCCAGCAGCTTGGAAGCCACTACCCCCTATGGCTACACCTTC.

This clonotype showed up many times. V and J are TRBV10-3 and TRBJ2-5; D ambiguous. Germline CDR1 reads ENHRY; CDR2 reads SYGVKD. V was pared by 2 bases and J by 2 bases, with 3 bases between. The CDR3 length is 12 residues. CDR3 sequence: CAISEGQETQYF. The CDR3, as DNA: TGTGCCATCAGTGAGGGTCAAGAGACCCAGTACTTC.

Worth noting for this clonotype: One end of the junction fails to match germline, which may point to a read error. This rearrangement joins TRBV5-1 to TRBJ2-1; possibly TRBD1 for D (5 bases). CDR3 length equals 17 residues. Germline CDR1 is SGHRS and CDR2 is YFSETQ. CDR3 sequence: CVSSLAQGRSSYNEQFF. The CDR3 DNA is TGCGTCAGCAGCTTGGCCCAGGGAAGGAGCTCCTACAACGAGCAGTTCTTC.

This clonotype has more than one count but fewer than ten. The chain uses TRBV5-1 and TRBJ2-5; 9 bases line up with TRBD1. Trimming took 4 bases from V and 1 from J; bases not matched to a gene: 5. Looked up from germline, CDR1 is SGHRS and CDR2 is YFSETQ. The CDR3 totals 15 residues. The CDR3 region has the DNA TGCGCCAGCAGCGAGATGGGACAGGGCCAAGAGACCCAGTACTTC. Protein sequence: CASSEMGQGQETQYF.